This note documents a single T cell receptor (beta chain) sequence. Its cognate antigen is unknown. Sample-barcoded 5' priming and a J-beta primer mix drove a second PCR of roughly 6 to 12 cycles. All cDNA molecules were each tagged by a template-switch adaptor with 12 random nucleotides. TCRdb analysed the 5' RACE reads with MiXCR anew, one entry per CDR3 protein. The sample records about 1.5 million distinct CDR3 sequences, about 42% being singletons. Per sample, a minimum of 7 million PBMCs were isolated. The data stem from a study of blood T cells in healthy people across ages. General study findings and limits: Whereas aged donors had fewer naive CD4+ cells, long-lived donors had more of them and higher diversity. Roughly linear declines in TCR beta diversity per million T cells occurred with age.

V dropped 0 bases and J dropped 4 bases, with 16 bases sitting between them. Per germline, CDR1 MNHEY and CDR2 SMNVEV (reference sequence). The CDR3 has 17 residues. The rearrangement uses TRBV27 and TRBJ2-1, with D perhaps TRBD1 or TRBD2 (5 bases each). The clonotype was recovered from a woman in her late teens or twenties in good health. Sample: blood. CDR3 sequence: CASSLSPGRASYNEQFF. The CDR3 DNA follows: TGTGCCAGCAGTTTATCGCCGGGACGAGCTTCTTACAATGAGCAGTTCTTC.